The 23 T cell receptor beta chains presented below share a single source sample, sequenced in a study of T cell repertoires in cytomegalovirus infection. One entry per CDR3 protein, called by TCRdb with MiXCR from the reads. The data contain some 150,000 distinct CDR3 sequences, roughly 6% of them seen just once; the ten biggest clones take up under 20%. The sample comprised PBMCs. The receptors stem from a human donor in good health (CMV status not recorded). Some clones in this sample may be carry-over from other donors' samples.

This clonotype was recorded many times. In DNA form, the CDR3 reads TGTGCCAGCAACCCCGGGGACAGTCCCTACGAGCAGTACTTC. It encodes CASNPGDSPYEQYF. V usage is TRBV19 and J usage is TRBJ2-7, with 7 positions matching TRBD1. This CDR3 region has 14 residues. CDR1 is LNHDA, CDR2 SQIVND, per germline (reference sequence). Trimming at V came to 9 bases and at J to 2 bases, leaving 10 bases not matched to a gene.

Ten or more counts support this clonotype. The genes are TRBV7-2 and TRBJ2-1; the match to TRBD2 covers 9 bases. The CDR3 runs 15 residues. After removal of 5 bases from V and 6 bases from J, the junction contained 8 bases not matched to a gene. CDR1 is SGHTA and CDR2 is FQGNSA in the germline V gene. The DNA for the CDR3 is TGTGCCAGCAGCGTCGCCGGGACTAGCAGCAATGAGCAGTTCTTC. It translates to CASSVAGTSSNEQFF.

The V call is TRBV28, the J call TRBJ2-5; 7 bases are shared with TRBD1. CDR1 is MDHEN, CDR2 SYDVKM, per germline. The V gene end was trimmed by 7 bases and the J gene end by 1 base; junction bases not matched to a gene: 6. The CDR3 totals 14 residues. CDR3 sequence: CASIEDRIQETQYF. CDR3 DNA sequence: TGTGCCAGCATCGAGGACAGGATCCAAGAGACCCAGTACTTC.

This clonotype was observed many times. The rearrangement links TRBV7-2 to TRBJ2-1; 10 bases line up with TRBD2. After removal of 1 base from V and 6 bases from J, the junction contained 6 bases not matched to a gene. The CDR3 loop spans 16 amino acids. Germline CDR1 reads SGHTA; CDR2 reads FQGNSA. CDR3 bases: TGTGCCAGCAGCTTAGTGATTAGCGGGGGGTTCAATGAGCAGTTCTTC. Amino acids: CASSLVISGGFNEQFF. Drawing the rest from reference TRBV7-2 and TRBJ2-1, the complete variable domain is GAGVSQSPSNKVTEKGKDVELRCDPISGHTALYWYRQSLGQGLEFLIYFQGNSAPDKSGLPSDRFSAERTGGSVSTLTIQRTQQEDSAVYLCASSLVISGGFNEQFFGPGTRLTVL.

This clonotype was seen only a few times. This chain joins TRBV6-4 and TRBJ2-1, with 10 bases matching TRBD2. This CDR3 region has 15 residues. V lost 6 bases to trimming and J lost 7 bases; unmatched junction nucleotides: 9. The germline V gene encodes CDR1 MRHNA and CDR2 SNTAGT. The CDR3 DNA reads TGTGCCAGCAGCGCACAGCGGGGGGGGCAGAATGAGCAGTTCTTC. Amino acids: CASSAQRGGQNEQFF.

V gene TRBV7-3 combines with J gene TRBJ1-3, with unresolved D. This CDR3 has 13 amino acids. The germline gives CDR1 SGHTA, CDR2 FQGTGA. Trimming removed 2 bases from V and 4 bases from J, with 6 bases in between. The CDR3 DNA reads as TGTGCCAGCAGCTTAGGATTCGGAAACACCATATATTTT. Protein sequence: CASSLGFGNTIYF.

This clonotype was counted at least ten times. The V call is TRBV2, the J call TRBJ1-1, with 7 bases fitting TRBD1. The length of the CDR3 is 16 residues. The ends lost 5 bases at V and 2 bases at J; junction bases unmatched: 11. Germline CDR1 SNHLY, CDR2 FYNNEI. CDR3 sequence reads: CASSLATGFVNTEAFF. The CDR3 DNA sequence: TGTGCCAGCAGTTTGGCGACAGGGTTCGTCAACACTGAAGCTTTCTTT.

The chain is built from TRBV20-1 and TRBJ1-6; D remains unclear. The V end was cut by 3 bases, the J end by 9 bases, with 12 bases between. The CDR3 totals 13 residues. Germline CDR1 and CDR2: DFQATT and SNEGSKA (reference sequence). CDR3 DNA: TGCAGTGCTAGTTTGTACCTTGGTTCACCCCTCCACTTT. Amino acids: CSASLYLGSPLHF.

This clonotype occurred many times. The genes are TRBV7-2 and TRBJ2-1, with TRBD2 matching over 11 bases. Germline CDR1 is SGHTA and CDR2 is FQGNSA. The CDR3 has 15 amino acids. V was clipped by 6 bases and J by 6 bases; unmatched bases: 7. This CDR3 is CASSISGGAFNEQFF. Here the CDR3 DNA reads TGTGCCAGCAGTATTAGCGGGGGGGCTTTCAATGAGCAGTTCTTC. The variable domain in full, completed from reference TRBV7-2 and TRBJ2-1, reads GAGVSQSPSNKVTEKGKDVELRCDPISGHTALYWYRQSLGQGLEFLIYFQGNSAPDKSGLPSDRFSAERTGGSVSTLTIQRTQQEDSAVYLCASSISGGAFNEQFFGPGTRLTVL.

In this sample, this clonotype turned up many times. The chain carries TRBV29-1 and TRBJ2-6; no clear D. Germline CDR1 SQVTM, CDR2 ANQGSEA. The CDR3 is 13 amino acids. Trimming left V 3 bases short and J 1 base short, with 4 bases between. In DNA form, the CDR3 reads TGCAGCGTTGACCTATCTGGGGCCAACGTCCTGACTTTC. Its translation is CSVDLSGANVLTF.

This clonotype was seen at least ten times. The chain is built from TRBV12-3 or TRBV12-4 and TRBJ1-1, with D uncertain. Trimming removed 7 bases at V and 6 bases at J, with 12 bases between. The CDR3 is made up of 12 amino acids. CDR3 nucleotide sequence: TGTGCCAGCACCCTGCTGGGCTCTGAAGCTTTCTTT. Translated: CASTLLGSEAFF.

This clonotype was counted ten times or more. This sequence joins TRBV7-8 and TRBJ2-1, with 11 bases aligning to TRBD2. J lost 10 bases, V lost 5 bases, and 10 bases had no gene match. This CDR3 contains 15 residues. Germline V gene lookup returns CDR1 SGHVS and CDR2 FQNEAQ. The CDR3 here is CASSLSGGALYEQFF. CDR3 nucleotides: TGTGCCAGCAGCCTTAGCGGGGGGGCTTTATACGAGCAGTTCTTC.

This clonotype has ten or more counts. This sequence joins TRBV7-2 and TRBJ1-5; 7 nucleotides line up with TRBD1. The germline CDR1 and CDR2 sequences are SGHTA and FQGNSA. V was clipped by 1 base and J by 8 bases; unmatched bases: 8. The CDR3 spans 15 residues. The CDR3 DNA reads TGTGCCAGCAGCTTAGGGGAAGGGGGCGCGGAGCCCCAGCATTTT. It yields the protein CASSLGEGGAEPQHF.

At least ten counts were recorded for this clonotype. This sequence joins TRBV29-1 and TRBJ2-7; 10 positions match TRBD1. Unmatched junction bases numbered 7, after V lost 1 base and J lost 4 bases. The CDR3 covers 15 residues. Germline V CDR1 and CDR2: SQVTM, ANQGSEA. CDR3 bases: TGCAGCGTTGAAGGCCCCGGGACAGGGGTGTACGAGCAGTACTTC. The encoded protein is CSVEGPGTGVYEQYF.

This clonotype was found a few times. This chain uses TRBV5-1 with TRBJ1-1; 7 bases line up with TRBD1. There are 15 residues in the CDR3. J lost 0 bases, V lost 5 bases, and 7 bases had no gene match. Germline V CDR1 and CDR2: SGHRS, YFSETQ. The CDR3 DNA sequence: TGCGCCAGCAGACTGACAGGGCCGATGAACACTGAAGCTTTCTTT. It encodes CASRLTGPMNTEAFF.

The chain uses TRBV5-1 and TRBJ2-1; 10 bases agree with TRBD1. The trim removed 0 bases at V and 5 bases at J, leaving 2 bases unmatched. CDR1 is SGHRS and CDR2 is YFSETQ in the germline V gene. The CDR3 is 15 residues long. CDR3 residues: CASSLGQGANNEQFF. DNA for the CDR3: TGCGCCAGCAGCTTGGGACAGGGGGCTAACAATGAGCAGTTCTTC.

This clonotype was seen ten or more times. The V gene is TRBV27, the J gene TRBJ2-3; 11 bases line up with TRBD2. The CDR3 length is 16 residues. Losses at the gene ends were 4 bases for V and 1 base for J; bases not matched to a gene: 4. The germline V gene has CDR1 MNHEY and CDR2 SMNVEV (reference sequence). DNA for the CDR3: TGTGCCAGCAGTTCGTTGACTAGCGGGGGCACAGATACGCAGTATTTT. It codes for CASSSLTSGGTDTQYF.

The J gene is TRBJ2-3, the V gene TRBV2, with D possibly TRBD2 on 6 matching bases. Trimming removed 7 bases at V and 0 bases at J, with 14 bases between. CDR3 length equals 15 residues. CDR1 is SNHLY, CDR2 FYNNEI, per germline. The CDR3 region is CASMIRDLSTDTQYF. The CDR3 DNA reads TGTGCCAGCATGATCCGGGACTTGAGCACAGATACGCAGTATTTT.

This clonotype came up many times. The chain is built from TRBV13 and TRBJ1-2; D is unclear. CDR3 length equals 13 residues. The V gene lost 5 bases and the J gene lost 6 bases, with 13 bases spanning the gap. Germline CDR1 PRHDT, CDR2 FYEKMQ (reference sequence). The CDR3 loop is CASSQRVPDGYTF. CDR3 DNA sequence: TGTGCCAGCAGCCAACGCGTACCGGATGGCTACACCTTC. The variable domain in full, completed from reference TRBV13 and TRBJ1-2, reads AAGVIQSPRHLIKEKRETATLKCYPIPRHDTVYWYQQGPGQDPQFLISFYEKMQSDKGSIPDRFSAQQFSDYHSELNMSSLELGDSALYFCASSQRVPDGYTFGSGTRLTVV.

This clonotype was counted between two and nine times. A clone one base away is much larger, so this may be a read error. J is TRBJ2-3 and V is TRBV11-2, with unresolved D. Germline CDR1 and CDR2: SGHAT and FQNNGV. Trimming left V 1 base short and J 4 bases short, with 3 bases between. This CDR3 has 12 residues. CDR3 region: CASSLGADTQYF. For the CDR3, the DNA is TGTGCCAGCAGCTTAGGGGCAGATACGCAGTATTTT.

This clonotype was found many times. The chain carries TRBV7-2 and TRBJ2-2, with 10 bases that match TRBD1. After removal of 7 bases from V and 0 bases from J, the junction contained 11 bases not matched to a gene. The CDR3 consists of 18 residues. Germline CDR1 is SGHTA and CDR2 is FQGNSA. The CDR3 is CASILSTGGIANTGELFF. Written as DNA, the CDR3 is TGTGCCAGCATCCTTTCGACAGGGGGCATAGCGAACACCGGGGAGCTGTTTTTT. Variable domain in full (rest from reference TRBV7-2 and TRBJ2-2): GAGVSQSPSNKVTEKGKDVELRCDPISGHTALYWYRQSLGQGLEFLIYFQGNSAPDKSGLPSDRFSAERTGGSVSTLTIQRTQQEDSAVYLCASILSTGGIANTGELFFGEGSRLTVL.

In this sample, this clonotype turned up many times. The rearrangement joins TRBV20-1 to TRBJ2-3, with a tentative D call TRBD1 (7 bases). Germline V gives CDR1 DFQATT, CDR2 SNEGSKA (reference sequence). V was trimmed by 4 bases and J by 0 bases, leaving 14 bases between them. This CDR3 comprises 15 residues. CDR3 in DNA: TGCAGTGCTATCCCAGGGGGGATTAGCACAGATACGCAGTATTTT. It is translated as CSAIPGGISTDTQYF.

V gene TRBV7-8 combines with J gene TRBJ2-3; 7 nucleotides match TRBD2. V shed 6 bases and J 0 bases; nucleotides not matched to a gene: 6. The CDR3 length is 15 residues. Germline V gene sequence: CDR1 SGHVS, CDR2 FQNEAQ. The CDR3 region has the DNA TGTGCCAGCAGACCAACTAGCGATAGCACAGATACGCAGTATTTT. Its protein is CASRPTSDSTDTQYF.